The rows below give T cell receptor beta chains drawn from one sample of a study of T cell clonotyping in hematopoietic cell transplantation. The table came from immunoSEQ multiplex PCR; TCRdb's copy has only in-frame clones and leaves some out. The profile shows around 25,000 clones, roughly 71% of them singletons. Material: peripheral blood mononuclear cells, obtained before stem cell transplant. All receptors come from a man aged 50-60 years with myelodysplastic syndrome. Some clones in this sample may be carry-over from other donors' samples. Each CDR3 is given with its conserved first and last residue. A D gene is named only where the DNA matches it firmly. Clone size, where shown, is once, few, many, or a class for clones that have expanded.

v_call	clone_size	j_call	d_call	cdr3_aa	cdr3_nt
TRBV30	.	TRBJ1-2	.	CAWSVLSLYGYTF	TGTGCCTGGAGTGTACTTAGCCTCTATGGCTACACCTTC
TRBV6-6	.	TRBJ2-3	TRBD2	CASRSLGTRGTDTQYF	TGTGCCAGCCGTTCTCTGGGGACTAGAGGGACAGATACGCAGTATTTT
TRBV6-6	.	TRBJ1-2	TRBD1	CATGGLGYTF	TGTGCCACAGGGGGTTTGGGCTACACCTTC
TRBV20-1	.	TRBJ2-7	.	CSANPGYEQYF	TGCAGTGCTAACCCGGGCTACGAGCAGTACTTC
TRBV20-1	once	TRBJ2-5	.	CRATGQETQYF	TGCAGGGCTACAGGACAAGAGACCCAGTACTTC
TRBV19	few	TRBJ1-2	.	CASSISLGNGYTF	TGTGCCAGTAGTATTTCTCTAGGGAACGGCTACACCTTC
TRBV5-1	.	TRBJ1-1	.	CASSLDGRPNTEAFF	TGCGCCAGCAGCTTGGATGGCAGGCCGAACACTGAAGCTTTCTTT
TRBV2	few	TRBJ1-5	.	CASSLNQPQHF	TGTGCCAGCAGCTTAAATCAGCCCCAGCATTTT
TRBV10-3	few	TRBJ1-1	.	CAISGGGYTEAFF	TGTGCCATCAGTGGGGGGGGGTACACTGAAGCTTTCTTT
TRBV30	.	TRBJ2-7	.	CAWRAPPGYEQYF	TGTGCCTGGAGAGCACCACCTGGGTACGAGCAGTACTTC
TRBV6-1	once	TRBJ2-2	TRBD2	CASSTSGVVGELFF	TGTGCCAGCTCCACTAGCGGGGTGGTCGGGGAGCTGTTTTTT
TRBV5-6	.	TRBJ1-2	.	CASSLERRNYGYTF	TGTGCCAGCAGCTTGGAAAGGAGGAACTATGGCTACACCTTC
TRBV5-6	.	TRBJ2-5	.	CASSLRTGLAQETQYF	TGTGCCAGCAGCTTGAGAACAGGGCTGGCCCAAGAGACCCAGTACTTC
TRBV6-1	.	TRBJ1-6	.	CASSDGQYYNSPLHF	TGTGCCAGCAGTGATGGTCAATACTATAATTCACCCCTCCACTTT
TRBV28	.	TRBJ1-5	.	CASSLAGLSQPQHF	TGTGCCAGCAGTTTAGCGGGACTCTCGCAGCCCCAGCATTTT
TRBV6-5	.	TRBJ2-3	TRBD2	CASSYWRGVGDTQYF	TGTGCCAGCAGTTACTGGCGGGGGGTGGGAGATACGCAGTATTTT
TRBV27	.	TRBJ2-5	.	CASSTRMGTQYF	TGTGCCAGCAGTACCAGAATGGGGACCCAGTACTTC
TRBV30	.	TRBJ1-1	.	CACQREGFVTEAFF	TGTGCCTGCCAGAGGGAGGGCTTCGTCACTGAAGCTTTCTTT
TRBV25-1	.	TRBJ2-5	.	CASSEFGVETQYF	TGTGCCAGCAGTGAATTCGGGGTTGAGACCCAGTACTTC
TRBV7-3	.	TRBJ2-1	.	CASSLIDSDNEQFF	TGTGCCAGCAGCTTAATAGACAGCGACAATGAGCAGTTCTTC
TRBV7-2	.	TRBJ2-7	.	CASSNLDRAYEQYF	TGTGCCAGCAGCAACCTGGACAGAGCCTACGAGCAGTACTTC
TRBV23-1	.	TRBJ1-2	.	CASPGTCYGYTF	TGCGCCAGCCCGGGCACGTGCTATGGCTACACCTTC